What follows is one T cell receptor beta chain and its context. Antigen unknown. The PCR had 60 Vbeta and 13 Jbeta primers. Assay used: immunoSEQ multiplex PCR; TCRdb lists only in-frame clones, some missing. The sample includes 150,000 to 200,000 clones, 70% to 90% of them seen just once. The CDR3 length is 14 residues. Germline assignment: CDR1 SGHRS and CDR2 YFSETQ. V lost 7 bases and J lost 6, with 17 bases in between. This sample stems from a study of cytomegalovirus exposure and HLA in healthy donors. Study-wide points: Specificity of three CMV-associated chains for CMV antigens was verified in vitro.

The sample consisted of PBMCs. The receptor was isolated from a girl between 5 and 17 years old in good health and CMV-seropositive. The J gene is TRBJ2-4, the V gene TRBV5-1, with D possibly TRBD1 on 6 matching bases. The CDR3: CASRMGAGSNIQYF. The CDR3 DNA reads as TGCGCCAGCCGCATGGGGGCTGGATCAAACATTCAGTACTTC.